This T cell receptor (beta chain) derives from a study of cytomegalovirus exposure and HLA in healthy donors. Primers: 60 Vbeta forward and 13 Jbeta reverse. Libraries were prepared by immunoSEQ multiplex PCR; TCRdb keeps only in-frame clonotypes and omits some of them. The sample has about 160,000 clones, 79% seen once. CDR1 and CDR2 from the germline V gene are GTSNPN and SVGIG (reference sequence). The CDR3 is made up of 13 amino acids. V lost 8 bases, J lost 1 base, and 6 bases stayed unmatched. Sequencing input: PBMCs. The clonotype originates from a human donor in good health. The chain recombines TRBV30 with TRBJ1-1, with 8 positions matching TRBD1. CDR3 amino acids: CARTGTGNTEAFF. DNA of the CDR3: TGTGCCAGAACCGGGACAGGGAACACTGAAGCTTTCTTT.